This record covers a single TCR beta chain. The record originates from a study of blood T cell repertoires in COVID-19. Repertoires were generated with immunoSEQ multiplex PCR, while TCRdb's copy carries only in-frame clones and drops some. The sample carries approximately 200,000 clones, approximately 88% recorded once. The CDR3 loop spans 13 amino acids. The germline V gene encodes CDR1 SGHNT and CDR2 YENEEA. V lost 4 bases, J lost 6 bases, and 12 bases lay in between. The chain has TRBV11-3 and TRBJ1-1; tentatively, D is TRBD1 (5 bases). The TCR originated in a woman in her twenties or thirties with acute or convalescent COVID-19. The sample comprised peripheral blood. The CDR3 reads CASSSIGGAEAFF. The CDR3 DNA reads as TGTGCCAGCAGCTCTATTGGAGGGGCTGAAGCTTTCTTT. Variable domain in full (rest from reference TRBV11-3 and TRBJ1-1): EAGVVQSPRYKIIEKKQPVAFWCNPISGHNTLYWYLQNLGQGPELLIRYENEEAVDDSQLPKDRFSAERLKGVDSTLKIQPAELGDSAVYLCASSSIGGAEAFFGQGTRLTVV.